This TCR beta chain was obtained from a study of shared clonotypes between healthy human individuals. Study results and caveats: An effect of sequencing depth on clonotype sharing among donors was expected. Several donors held roughly 5% of naive CD4 clonotypes in common.

This clone appeared a single time. Antigen specificity is unknown. Samples underwent the assay at deep level. Several immunoSEQ plates received, in even portions, the genomic DNA of each subset. Sequencing was performed with immunoSEQ multiplex PCR; in TCRdb, only in-frame clones are kept and a portion is missing. The profile covers roughly 1.5 million clones, with approximately 98% appearing a single time and roughly 0.42% taken by the ten largest. This CDR3 region has 18 residues. V shed 2 bases and J 2 bases; nucleotides not matched to a gene: 11. The germline gives CDR1 KGHSH, CDR2 LQKENI. The chain uses TRBV18 and TRBJ2-2; TRBD2 aligns across 7 bases. Sequences were obtained from naive CD4+ T cells sorted from blood. Sample subset: CD45RA+ positively selected. The sequence derives from a man aged 30-40 years in good health. The CDR3 sequence is CASSPAVSASGNTGELFF. The CDR3 DNA reads as TGTGCCAGCTCACCAGCCGTTTCCGCTAGCGGCAACACCGGGGAGCTGTTTTTT.